What follows is one T cell receptor beta chain and its context. Its specificity is not known. A much larger clone lies one base from this, so it may be a read error. The TCR beta CDR3 regions underwent amplification from RNA transcripts. An opening RT-PCR round employed HTBI primers and preceded a second-round multiplex PCR. From the multiplex PCR reads, TCRdb called clonotypes with MiXCR, one entry per CDR3 protein. The sample carries approximately 1.2 million distinct CDR3 sequences, 35% to 45% recorded once. Per the germline V gene, CDR1 is SGHTA and CDR2 is FQGNSA. CDR3 size: 16 residues. The data were obtained in a study of Graves' ophthalmopathy and Graves' hyperthyroidism. Overall study findings and caveats: The model flagged ophthalmopathy progression at about 68% sensitivity and around 72% specificity. In blood, most expanded thyroid clonotypes above 0.001 frequency were also detected.

Other autoimmune diseases, uncontrolled infections, pregnancy or lactation ruled patients out of participation. The receptor was isolated from an adult man with Graves' hyperthyroidism. The chain recombines TRBV7-2 with TRBJ2-6, with D perhaps TRBD1 (7 bases). The specimen was peripheral blood or thyroid tissue (not recorded which). CDR3 DNA sequence: TGTGCCAGCAGCTTAGAGGGGGCGCGCGGGGCCAACGTCCCGACTTTC. Protein sequence: CASSLEGARGANVPTF.